This T cell receptor (beta chain) was sequenced for a study of T cell changes during pregnancy in multiple sclerosis. Produced via immunoSEQ multiplex PCR; TCRdb's table is partial and in-frame only. The table includes 95,000 to 100,000 clones, about 90% detected once. This CDR3 region has 17 residues. The germline V gene encodes CDR1 LNHDA and CDR2 SQIVND (reference sequence). The trim removed 3 bases at V and 4 bases at J, leaving 6 bases unmatched. This receptor was obtained from a female donor with multiple sclerosis, enrolled in a pregnancy study. The genes are TRBV19 and TRBJ2-3; 14 bases are shared with TRBD2. Source: peripheral blood, taken in the second trimester of pregnancy. CDR3 nucleotide sequence: TGTGCCAGTAGTATTGGGACTAGCGGGAGTCGGGCAGATACGCAGTATTTT. Translating it yields CASSIGTSGSRADTQYF.